Listed here are 18 T cell receptor beta chains from one sample, sequenced in a study of blood T cell repertoires in COVID-19. Repertoires were generated with immunoSEQ multiplex PCR, while TCRdb's copy carries only in-frame clones and drops some. The sample consists of about 110,000 clones, around four fifths of them appearing once. Sequencing was carried out using peripheral blood. These receptors came from a woman aged 60 to 75 with acute or convalescent COVID-19.

The chain links TRBV7-3 to TRBJ1-2; the D gene is possibly TRBD1 (6 bases). CDR1 and CDR2 (germline): SGHTA, FQGTGA. The CDR3 has 15 amino acids. V lost 5 bases and J lost 11, with 24 bases in between. The CDR3 nucleotides read TGTGCCAGCAGCACCGCAGGGGCCCCGGATATTGGGTACACCTTC. It translates to CASSTAGAPDIGYTF.

V usage is TRBV2 and J usage is TRBJ2-2; 11 bases fit TRBD2. The CDR3 loop spans 16 amino acids. Germline loops: CDR1 SNHLY, CDR2 FYNNEI. Trimming removed 6 bases from V and 6 bases from J; junction bases left unmatched: 9. CDR3: CASRISGGASAGELFF. The CDR3 DNA sequence: TGTGCCAGCAGGATTAGCGGGGGGGCCTCCGCCGGGGAGCTGTTTTTT.

The genes are TRBV10-3 and TRBJ1-2; D possibly corresponds to TRBD1 (5 bases). The CDR3 contains 16 residues. The germline V and J ends were trimmed by 7 bases and 2 bases, with 20 bases remaining between them. CDR1 ENHRY and CDR2 SYGVKD come from the germline V gene. CDR3 region: CAITEAPQGANYGYTF. For the CDR3, the DNA is TGTGCCATCACCGAGGCCCCCCAAGGGGCCAACTATGGCTACACCTTC.

Comment on this clone: The same CDR3 arises from other DNA sequences in this sample as well. The J gene is TRBJ2-5, the V gene TRBV5-1; D perhaps matches TRBD2 (6 bases). Germline V gene lookup returns CDR1 SGHRS and CDR2 YFSETQ. The CDR3 spans 13 residues. The germline V and J ends were trimmed by 0 bases and 5 bases, with 8 bases remaining between them. As DNA, the CDR3 is TGCGCCAGCAGCTTGGAGGGGAGGGAGACCCAGTACTTC. It translates to CASSLEGRETQYF.

This chain connects TRBV9 to TRBJ2-7; TRBD1 is a possible D gene (5 bases). The ends were cut back, 0 bases at V and 0 bases at J, with 10 bases in the middle. Looked up from germline, CDR1 is SGDLS and CDR2 is YYNGEE. The CDR3 runs 15 residues. CDR3 protein: CASSVEHDSSYEQYF. Here the CDR3 DNA reads TGTGCCAGCAGCGTAGAACATGACAGCTCCTACGAGCAGTACTTC.

The gene calls are TRBV3-1 (or the pseudogene TRBV3-2) and TRBJ1-2, with 7 positions matching TRBD1. V lost 4 bases and J lost 8; bases outside the gene matches: 13. The germline V gene encodes CDR1 LGHDT and CDR2 YNNKEL (reference sequence). The CDR3 contains 15 residues. CDR3 DNA sequence: TGTGCCAGCAGCCGCTCATCCGGGACAGCTAAAGGCTACACCTTC. Translated, it gives CASSRSSGTAKGYTF.

J is TRBJ2-7 and V is TRBV15; D is perhaps TRBD2 (5 bases). The CDR3 runs to 16 residues. Germline V gene lookup returns CDR1 LNHNV and CDR2 YYDKDF (reference sequence). Between the trimmed V and J ends, which lost 0 bases and 2 bases, there was a span of 14 bases. The CDR3 reads CATSREGRGSAYEQYF. The CDR3, as DNA: TGTGCCACCAGCAGAGAAGGGAGAGGGTCGGCCTACGAGCAGTACTTC.

The chain is built from TRBV7-9 and TRBJ2-1, with a tentative D call TRBD1 (6 bases). The germline CDR1 and CDR2 sequences are SEHNR and FQNEAQ (reference sequence). V was cut by 5 bases and J by 6 bases, with 26 bases left in between. CDR3 length: 18 amino acids. CDR3 protein: CASSKGLWWQGHRNEQFF. In DNA form, the CDR3 reads TGTGCCAGCAGCAAAGGCCTGTGGTGGCAGGGGCATCGCAATGAGCAGTTCTTC.

The CDR3 region has the DNA TGTGCCAGCAGCAAAGGTGGGGGGGGCACAGATACGCAGTATTTT. Translation: CASSKGGGGTDTQYF. This chain uses TRBV11-3 with TRBJ2-3, with 7 bases lining up with TRBD2. The V and J ends lost 5 bases and 1 base, in that order; junction bases with no gene match: 6. The CDR3 consists of 15 residues. In germline, CDR1 is SGHNT, CDR2 YENEEA.

V gene TRBV28 combines with J gene TRBJ1-2; D is ambiguous. The germline V gene has CDR1 MDHEN and CDR2 SYDVKM. V was shortened by 2 bases and J by 6 bases, with 10 bases between the two germline ends. This CDR3 is built from 13 residues. The CDR3 DNA sequence: TGTGCCAGCAGTTTAACCAGGTCGGATGGCTACACCTTC. Translated: CASSLTRSDGYTF.

The V call is TRBV29-1, the J call TRBJ2-3; D perhaps matches TRBD1 (5 bases). CDR1 and CDR2 from the germline V gene are SQVTM and ANQGSEA. Trimming left V 4 bases short and J 0 bases short, with 8 bases between. This CDR3 region has 13 residues. The CDR3 protein is CSVAGRSTDTQYF. The DNA of the CDR3 is TGCAGCGTTGCAGGGCGGAGCACAGATACGCAGTATTTT.

This clone turned up a few times. The chain uses TRBV5-1 and TRBJ2-3, with 11 bases matching TRBD2. CDR1 is SGHRS and CDR2 is YFSETQ in the germline V gene. Germline trimming cut 5 bases from V and 2 bases from J; bases unmatched to any gene: 7. The CDR3 is 16 amino acids. The CDR3 loop reads CASSPRLAGYTDTQYF. The CDR3 region has the DNA TGCGCCAGCAGTCCTAGACTAGCGGGATACACAGATACGCAGTATTTT.

The chain combines TRBV2 with TRBJ2-5; D remains unclear. V lost 2 bases, J lost 5 bases, and 15 bases lay in between. The CDR3 runs to 15 residues. Germline V CDR1 and CDR2: SNHLY, FYNNEI. This CDR3 is CASSELAARWETQYF. The CDR3 DNA reads TGTGCCAGCAGTGAATTGGCGGCGCGTTGGGAGACCCAGTACTTC. Filled out from reference TRBV2 and TRBJ2-5, the complete variable domain reads EPEVTQTPSHQVTQMGQEVILRCVPISNHLYFYWYRQILGQKVEFLVSFYNNEISEKSEIFDDQFSVERPDGSNFTLKIRSTKLEDSAMYFCASSELAARWETQYFGPGTRLLVL.

This chain links TRBV19 with TRBJ1-5, with D tentatively TRBD1 (5 bases). V gave up 1 base and J gave up 7 bases, with 17 bases separating them. Germline values: CDR1 LNHDA, CDR2 SQIVND (reference sequence). The CDR3 is 16 amino acids. Here the CDR3 reads CASSIGAQGSQQPQHF. The DNA for the CDR3 is TGTGCCAGTAGTATAGGTGCGCAGGGAAGCCAGCAGCCCCAGCATTTT.

V is TRBV7-2 and J is TRBJ2-1; possibly TRBD2 for D (5 bases). The length of the CDR3 is 11 residues. Germline lookup yields CDR1 SGHTA and CDR2 FQGNSA. Between the trimmed V and J ends, which lost 6 bases and 5 bases, there was a span of 5 bases. The CDR3: CASRRDNEQFF. The CDR3 DNA is TGTGCCAGCAGGCGGGACAATGAGCAGTTCTTC.

V gene TRBV29-1 combines with J gene TRBJ2-3; D is perhaps TRBD1 (5 bases). V lost 6 bases, J lost 2 bases, and 9 bases lay in between. Germline V lookup: CDR1 SQVTM, CDR2 ANQGSEA. This CDR3 contains 12 residues. The CDR3 coding sequence is TGCAGCGTCCCGGACACCACAGATACGCAGTATTTT. Protein: CSVPDTTDTQYF.

The chain links TRBV25-1 to TRBJ1-6; tentative D call: TRBD1 (5 bases). Trimming left V 2 bases short and J 7 bases short, with 15 bases between. CDR1 MGHDK and CDR2 SYGVNS come from the germline V gene. CDR3 length equals 16 residues. CDR3 DNA: TGTGCCAGCAGTGAAAGGGGTGGACACCTGAATTCACCCCTCCACTTT. It codes for CASSERGGHLNSPLHF. Full variable domain (missing parts from reference TRBV25-1 and TRBJ1-6): EADIYQTPRYLVIGTGKKITLECSQTMGHDKMYWYQQDPGMELHLIHYSYGVNSTEKGDLSSESTVSRIRTEHFPLTLESARPSHTSQYLCASSERGGHLNSPLHFGNGTRLTVT.

The chain recombines TRBV27 with TRBJ1-2; 7 positions match TRBD1. Germline assignment: CDR1 MNHEY and CDR2 SMNVEV (reference sequence). The CDR3 runs to 14 residues. V shed 6 bases, J shed 5 bases, and the junction held 9 bases outside the gene matches. The CDR3 reads CASSGIDRVYGYTF. Here the CDR3 DNA reads TGTGCCAGCAGCGGGATTGACAGGGTTTATGGCTACACCTTC.